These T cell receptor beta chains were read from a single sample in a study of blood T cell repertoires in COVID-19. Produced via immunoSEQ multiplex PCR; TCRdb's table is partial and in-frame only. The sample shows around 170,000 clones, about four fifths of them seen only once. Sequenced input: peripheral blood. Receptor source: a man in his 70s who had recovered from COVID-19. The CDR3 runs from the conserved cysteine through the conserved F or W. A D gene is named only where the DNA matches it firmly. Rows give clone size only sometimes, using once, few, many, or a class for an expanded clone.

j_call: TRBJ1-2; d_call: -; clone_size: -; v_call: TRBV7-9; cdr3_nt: TGTGCCAGCAGCGGGACTTATGGCTACACCTTC; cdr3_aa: CASSGTYGYTF
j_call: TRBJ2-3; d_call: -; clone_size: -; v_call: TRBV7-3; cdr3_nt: TGTGCCAGCAGCTTAATCGGTCTAGCAGGAGATACGCAGTATTTT; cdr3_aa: CASSLIGLAGDTQYF
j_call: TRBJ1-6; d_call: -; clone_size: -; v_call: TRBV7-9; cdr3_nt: TGTGCCAGCAGCTTAGGGGGGCTCTCACCCCTCCACTTT; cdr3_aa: CASSLGGLSPLHF
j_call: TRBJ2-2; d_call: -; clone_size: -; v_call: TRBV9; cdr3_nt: TGTGCCAGCACGACGCGGGACAGTCCAAACACCGGGGAGCTGTTTTTT; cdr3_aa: CASTTRDSPNTGELFF
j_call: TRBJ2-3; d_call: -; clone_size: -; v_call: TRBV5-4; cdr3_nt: TGTGCCAGCAGGCGCGACTTCGCTTCCTACACAGATACGCAGTATTTT; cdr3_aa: CASRRDFASYTDTQYF
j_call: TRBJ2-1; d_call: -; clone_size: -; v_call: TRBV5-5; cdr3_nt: TGTGCCAGCAGCTTGTTTAGCAATGAGCAGTTCTTC; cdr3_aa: CASSLFSNEQFF
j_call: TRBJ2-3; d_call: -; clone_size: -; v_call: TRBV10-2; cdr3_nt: TGCGCCAGCAGATTAGGAGGCACAGATACGCAGTATTTT; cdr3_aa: CASRLGGTDTQYF
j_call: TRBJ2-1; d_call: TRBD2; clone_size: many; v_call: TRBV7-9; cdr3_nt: TGTGCCAGCAGCGGTATACTAGCGGGAGTACGCCACAATGAGCAGTTCTTC; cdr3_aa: CASSGILAGVRHNEQFF
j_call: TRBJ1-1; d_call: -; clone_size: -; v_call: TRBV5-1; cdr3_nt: TGCGCCAGCAGCTCGGGGGGGCCGAACACTGAAGCTTTCTTT; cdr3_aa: CASSSGGPNTEAFF
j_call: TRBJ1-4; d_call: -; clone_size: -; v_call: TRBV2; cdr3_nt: TGTGCCAGCAGCCCCCGGGAACCGAAGGAAAAACTGTTTTTT; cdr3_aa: CASSPREPKEKLFF
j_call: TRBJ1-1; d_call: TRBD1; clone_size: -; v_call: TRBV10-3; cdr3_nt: TGTGCCATCAGAGCAGGGGGTCTAGGCACTGAAGCTTTCTTT; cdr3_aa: CAIRAGGLGTEAFF
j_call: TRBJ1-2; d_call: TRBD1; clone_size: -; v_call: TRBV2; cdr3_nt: TGTGCCAGCAGCGTTGGGACAGGGGCGTATGGCTACACCTTC; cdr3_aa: CASSVGTGAYGYTF
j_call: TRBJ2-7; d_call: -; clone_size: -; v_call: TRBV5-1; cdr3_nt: TGCGCCAGCAGCTTAGGGACTCCACTTGGGTACGAGCAGTACTTC; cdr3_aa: CASSLGTPLGYEQYF
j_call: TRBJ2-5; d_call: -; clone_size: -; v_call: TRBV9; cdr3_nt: TGTGCCAGCAGCGGATCGTACGGGGGAGAGACCCAGTACTTC; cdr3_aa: CASSGSYGGETQYF
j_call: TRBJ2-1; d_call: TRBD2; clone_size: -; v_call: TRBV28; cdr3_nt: TGTGCCAGCAGTTTAGTCGGGACTAGCGGGACACTAAATGAGCAGTTCTTC; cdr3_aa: CASSLVGTSGTLNEQFF
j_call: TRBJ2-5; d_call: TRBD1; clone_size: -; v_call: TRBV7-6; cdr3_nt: TGTGCCAGCAGCTTATCGTCGGGACAGGGCCCCCGAAGAGAGACCCAGTACTTC; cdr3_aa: CASSLSSGQGPRRETQYF
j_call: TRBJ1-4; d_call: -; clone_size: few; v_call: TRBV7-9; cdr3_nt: TGTGCCAGCAGCTTCCCTCGGACCCGAGGGAACGAAAAACTGTTTTTT; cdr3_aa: CASSFPRTRGNEKLFF
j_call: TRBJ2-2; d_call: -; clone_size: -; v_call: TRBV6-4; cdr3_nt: TGTGCCAGCCGGCGGGGTTCGAACACCGGGGAGCTGTTTTTT; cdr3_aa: CASRRGSNTGELFF
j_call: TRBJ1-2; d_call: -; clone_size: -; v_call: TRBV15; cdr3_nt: TGTGCCACCAGCAGAGAAGGCGGCTACTATGGCTACACCTTC; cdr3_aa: CATSREGGYYGYTF
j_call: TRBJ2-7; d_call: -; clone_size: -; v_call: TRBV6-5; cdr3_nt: TGTGCCAGCAGTCCTCGTTACTCCCCATCCTACGAGCAGTACTTC; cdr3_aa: CASSPRYSPSYEQYF
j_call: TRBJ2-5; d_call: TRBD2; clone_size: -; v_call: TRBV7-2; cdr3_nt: TGTGCCAGCAGCGCGGGGACTAGCGGGAGGCTCCCGCGGGAGACCCAGTACTTC; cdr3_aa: CASSAGTSGRLPRETQYF
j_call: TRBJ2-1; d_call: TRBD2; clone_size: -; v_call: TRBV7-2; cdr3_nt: TGTGCCAGCAGCCATACTAGCGGGAGTGGTCGGGATGAGCAGTTCTTC; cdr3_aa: CASSHTSGSGRDEQFF
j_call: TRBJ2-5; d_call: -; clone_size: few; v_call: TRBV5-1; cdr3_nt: TGCGCCAGCAGCTTGTTGGAGGGGCAAGAGACCCAGTACTTC; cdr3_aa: CASSLLEGQETQYF
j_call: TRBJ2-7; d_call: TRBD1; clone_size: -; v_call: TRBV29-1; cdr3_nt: TGCAGCGTTGCCTCCCGGGACAGGGACCACGAGCAGTACTTC; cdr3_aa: CSVASRDRDHEQYF
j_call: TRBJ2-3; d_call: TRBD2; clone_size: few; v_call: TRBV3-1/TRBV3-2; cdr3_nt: TGTGCCAGCAGCCAACTAGCGGGAGTAGATACGCAGTATTTT; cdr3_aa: CASSQLAGVDTQYF
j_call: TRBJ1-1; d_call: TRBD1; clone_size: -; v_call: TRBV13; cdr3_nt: TGTGCCAGCAGCTCTGGCAGGGGGAAGACTGAAGCTTTCTTT; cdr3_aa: CASSSGRGKTEAFF
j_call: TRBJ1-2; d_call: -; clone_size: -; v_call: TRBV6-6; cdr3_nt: TGTGCCAGCAGTGACACGCAGGTTGATGGTGGCTACACCTTC; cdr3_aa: CASSDTQVDGGYTF
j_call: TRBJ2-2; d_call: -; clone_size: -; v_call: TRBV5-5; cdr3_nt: TGTGCCAGCAGCTTGTCCGGGTCCAACACCGGGGAGCTGTTTTTT; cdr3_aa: CASSLSGSNTGELFF
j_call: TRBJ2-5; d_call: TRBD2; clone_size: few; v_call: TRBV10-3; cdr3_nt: TGTGCCATCAAAGGCGAGGGACTAGCGGGAGAAGAGACCCAGTACTTC; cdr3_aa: CAIKGEGLAGEETQYF
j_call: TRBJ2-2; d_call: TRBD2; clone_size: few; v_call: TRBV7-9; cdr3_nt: TGTGCCAGCAGCCAGCTAGCGGGAGTCACCGGGGAGCTGTTTTTT; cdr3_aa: CASSQLAGVTGELFF
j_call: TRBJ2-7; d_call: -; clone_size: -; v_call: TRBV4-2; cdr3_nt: TGTGCCAGCAGCCGGCAGGGGAATGACGAGCAGTACTTC; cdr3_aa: CASSRQGNDEQYF
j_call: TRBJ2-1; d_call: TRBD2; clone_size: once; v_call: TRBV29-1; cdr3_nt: TGCAGCGTTGTGCGCTGGGCTAGCGGGAACTACAATGAGCAGTTCTTC; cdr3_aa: CSVVRWASGNYNEQFF
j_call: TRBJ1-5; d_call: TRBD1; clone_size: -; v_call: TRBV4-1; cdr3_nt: TGCGCCAGCAGCCAAGATCCCAGGACAGGGGTTATAGATCAGCCCCAGCATTTT; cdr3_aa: CASSQDPRTGVIDQPQHF
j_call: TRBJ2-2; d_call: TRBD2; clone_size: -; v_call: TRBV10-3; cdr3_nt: TGTGCCATCGCGGGAGTATCCGGGGAGCTGTTTTTT; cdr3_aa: CAIAGVSGELFF
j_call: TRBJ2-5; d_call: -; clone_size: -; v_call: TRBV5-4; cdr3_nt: TGTGCCAGCAGCTTCTCCGGGACTTCAGAAGAGACCCAGTACTTC; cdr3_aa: CASSFSGTSEETQYF
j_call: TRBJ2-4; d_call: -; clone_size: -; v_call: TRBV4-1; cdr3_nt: TGCGCCAGCAGCCCGAGACAGGGCGGGGACATTCAGTACTTC; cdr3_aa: CASSPRQGGDIQYF
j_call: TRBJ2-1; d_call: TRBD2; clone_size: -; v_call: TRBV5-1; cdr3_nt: TGCGCCAGCAGCTTGATGCGGGGGGGCAATGAGCAGTTCTTC; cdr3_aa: CASSLMRGGNEQFF
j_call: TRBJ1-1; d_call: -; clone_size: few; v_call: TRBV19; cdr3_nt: TGTGCCAGTAGTATTGGCAGGGCCTTCGCCGGCACTGAAGCTTTCTTT; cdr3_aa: CASSIGRAFAGTEAFF
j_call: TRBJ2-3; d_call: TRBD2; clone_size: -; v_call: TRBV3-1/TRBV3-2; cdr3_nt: TGTGCCAGCAGTCCTAGCGGGAGGGAATTCACAGATACGCAGTATTTT; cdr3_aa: CASSPSGREFTDTQYF
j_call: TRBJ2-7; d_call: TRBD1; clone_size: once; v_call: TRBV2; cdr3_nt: TGTGCCAGCAAGGGGCAGGGGGCCCGCGAGCAGTACTTC; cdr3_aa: CASKGQGAREQYF
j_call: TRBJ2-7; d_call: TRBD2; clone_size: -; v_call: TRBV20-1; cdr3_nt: TGCAGTGCTAGTCGGGAGGGCCGCCCCTACGAGCAGTACTTC; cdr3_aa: CSASREGRPYEQYF
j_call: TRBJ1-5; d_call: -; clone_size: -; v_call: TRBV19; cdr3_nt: TGTGCCAGTAGTGGACAGTCCCATCAGCCCCAGCATTTT; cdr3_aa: CASSGQSHQPQHF
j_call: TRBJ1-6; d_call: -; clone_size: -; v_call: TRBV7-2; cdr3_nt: TGTGCCAGCAGCTGGCGAGCTTCCGGGTCCGGTTCACCCCTCCACTTT; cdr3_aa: CASSWRASGSGSPLHF
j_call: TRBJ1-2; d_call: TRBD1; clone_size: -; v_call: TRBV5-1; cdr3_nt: TGCGCCAGCAGCTTGGCGGGGACAGGGGCCGGTGGCTACACCTTC; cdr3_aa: CASSLAGTGAGGYTF
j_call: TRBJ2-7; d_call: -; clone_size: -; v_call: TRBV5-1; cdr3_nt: TGCGCCAGCAGCTCCCGTCCCTACGAGCAGTACTTC; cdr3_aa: CASSSRPYEQYF
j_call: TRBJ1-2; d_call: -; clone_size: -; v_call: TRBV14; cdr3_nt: TGTGCCAGCAGCCACGGGATGAACTATGGCTACACCTTC; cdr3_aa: CASSHGMNYGYTF
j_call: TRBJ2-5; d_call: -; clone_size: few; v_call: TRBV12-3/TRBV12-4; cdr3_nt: TGTGCCAGCAGTGTCGGAGAGACCCAGTACTTC; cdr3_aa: CASSVGETQYF
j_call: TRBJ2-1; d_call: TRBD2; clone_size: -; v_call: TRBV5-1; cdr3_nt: TGCGCCAGCAGCCTAGCGGGAGGTATGGGGAATGAGCAGTTCTTC; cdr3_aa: CASSLAGGMGNEQFF
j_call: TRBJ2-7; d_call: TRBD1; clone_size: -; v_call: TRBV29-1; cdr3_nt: TGCAGCGTTGAAGATGACAGGGTCCACGAGCAGTACTTC; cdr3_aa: CSVEDDRVHEQYF
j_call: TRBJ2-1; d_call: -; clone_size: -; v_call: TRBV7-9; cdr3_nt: TGTGCCAGTCTGCGGGCAGGGGCCTACAATGAGCAGTTCTTC; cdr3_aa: CASLRAGAYNEQFF
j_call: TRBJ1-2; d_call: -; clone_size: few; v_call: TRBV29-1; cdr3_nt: TGCAGCGCCGACGACAGACTCTATGGCTACACCTTC; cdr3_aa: CSADDRLYGYTF
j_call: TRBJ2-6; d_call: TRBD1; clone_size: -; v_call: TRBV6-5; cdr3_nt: TGTGCCAGCTCCGGGACAGGGACTGGGGCCAACGTCCTGACTTTC; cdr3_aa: CASSGTGTGANVLTF
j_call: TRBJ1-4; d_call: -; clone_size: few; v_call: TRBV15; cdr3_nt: TGTGCCACCAGCAGGGAAACAGGGTGGGATGAAAAACTGTTTTTT; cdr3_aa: CATSRETGWDEKLFF
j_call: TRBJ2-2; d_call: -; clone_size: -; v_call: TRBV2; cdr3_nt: TGTGCCAGCATGCTGGGACTGGCGAGAACCGGGGAGCTGTTTTTT; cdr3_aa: CASMLGLARTGELFF
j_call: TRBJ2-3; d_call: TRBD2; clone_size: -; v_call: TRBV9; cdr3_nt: TGTGCCAGCAGCGCGCGGGAGGGCCAGGCAGATACGCAGTATTTT; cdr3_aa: CASSAREGQADTQYF
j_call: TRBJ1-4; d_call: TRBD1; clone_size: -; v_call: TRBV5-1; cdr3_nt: TGCGCCAGCAGCTCCGGACAGGGCACGCCTAATGAAAAACTGTTTTTT; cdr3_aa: CASSSGQGTPNEKLFF
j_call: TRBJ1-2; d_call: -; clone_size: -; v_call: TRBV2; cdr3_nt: TGTGCCAGCAGTGATAAAACACAGAATTATGGCTACACCTTC; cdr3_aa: CASSDKTQNYGYTF
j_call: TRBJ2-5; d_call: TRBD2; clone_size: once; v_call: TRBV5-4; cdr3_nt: TGTGCCAGCAGCTTCAGGGCGGGAGTAGAGACCCAGTACTTC; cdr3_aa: CASSFRAGVETQYF
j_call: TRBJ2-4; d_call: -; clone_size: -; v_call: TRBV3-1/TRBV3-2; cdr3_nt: TGTGCCAGCAGCCAAGCGGTAGTGCCCATTCAGTACTTC; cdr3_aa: CASSQAVVPIQYF
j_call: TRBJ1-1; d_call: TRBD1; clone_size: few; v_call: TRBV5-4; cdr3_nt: TGTGCCAGCAGCACCCGACAGGGGGGGCTGAACACTGAAGCTTTCTTT; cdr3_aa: CASSTRQGGLNTEAFF